The 19 T cell receptor beta chains presented below share a single source sample, sequenced in a study of blood T cells in healthy people across ages. The use of a sample-barcoded 5' primer and a J-beta primer mix characterized a second PCR of 7 to 11 cycles. TCRdb re-called the 5' RACE reads through MiXCR, storing one row per CDR3 protein. The sample shows 800,000 or so distinct CDR3 sequences, roughly 25% of them seen only once. These data also featured in a second study, about T cells of mothers and their children.

What was sequenced was blood. These receptors were taken from a boy aged 5 to 17 in good health.

A few counts support this clonotype. The V gene is TRBV24-1, the J gene TRBJ2-5, with a possible D match to TRBD1 (6 bases). The DNA matches TRBJ2-7 better at its end, which makes the J call doubtful. The CDR3 runs 15 residues. The germline gives CDR1 KGHDR, CDR2 SFDVKD. The CDR3 loop is CATSDDTGSSYEQYF. The DNA of the CDR3 is TGTGCCACCAGTGATGACACAGGGAGCTCCTACGAGCAGTACTTC.

V and J are TRBV15 and TRBJ2-2; tentatively, D is TRBD1 (6 bases). From germline, CDR1 is LNHNV and CDR2 YYDKDF (reference sequence). The CDR3 covers 16 residues. The V end lost 0 bases, the J end lost 6 bases, and 14 bases lay between the germline ends. The CDR3 sequence is CATSRDLAGVAGELFF. The CDR3 DNA sequence: TGTGCCACCAGCAGAGATCTGGCAGGGGTGGCCGGGGAGCTGTTTTTT.

The chain uses TRBV6-5 and TRBJ1-2; D uncertain. V gave up 4 bases and J gave up 2 bases, with 11 bases separating them. The CDR3 consists of 14 residues. Germline V CDR1 and CDR2: MNHEY, SVGAGI. CDR3: CASSSVAVNYGYTF. CDR3 nucleotides: TGTGCCAGCAGTTCCGTGGCAGTAAACTATGGCTACACCTTC.

In this sample, this clonotype turned up a few times. The chain has TRBV7-2 and TRBJ2-3; tentatively, D is TRBD1 (5 bases). Trimming took 1 base from V and 5 from J, leaving 13 bases between them. CDR3 length: 15 amino acids. Germline CDR1 and CDR2: SGHTA and FQGNSA. CDR3 residues: CASSLVAGREDTQYF. As DNA, the CDR3 is TGTGCCAGCAGCTTAGTGGCAGGGCGCGAAGATACGCAGTATTTT.

The gene calls are TRBV6-5 and TRBJ2-5; a possible D gene is TRBD2 (7 bases). CDR1 MNHEY and CDR2 SVGAGI come from the germline V gene. The V gene lost 2 bases and the J gene lost 4 bases, with 11 bases spanning the gap. This CDR3 spans 14 amino acids. CDR3 DNA: TGTGCCAGCAGTTACACAAGGGGGGGAGAGACCCAGTACTTC. Amino acids: CASSYTRGGETQYF.

This chain links TRBV27 with TRBJ2-5; tentative D call: TRBD2 (7 bases). Germline CDR1 reads MNHEY; CDR2 reads SMNVEV (reference sequence). Trimming took off 4 bases at V and 3 bases at J, with 12 bases between the two ends. This CDR3 is built from 14 residues. CDR3 sequence (DNA): TGTGCCAGCAGTTCCGCGGGGGCGGAAGAGACCCAGTACTTC. This codes for CASSSAGAEETQYF.

The V call is TRBV4-3, the J call TRBJ2-1; weak D call: TRBD2 (6 bases). This CDR3 has 15 amino acids. Trimming removed 0 bases from V and 4 bases from J, with 10 bases in between. Germline V gene lookup returns CDR1 LGHNA and CDR2 YSLEER. CDR3 DNA: TGCGCCAGCAGCCAAGAGGGCGGGACTTACAATGAGCAGTTCTTC. It is translated as CASSQEGGTYNEQFF.

CDR3: CASSQRAGSSYEQYF. The CDR3, as DNA: TGCGCCAGCAGCCAACGAGCAGGCAGCTCCTACGAGCAGTACTTC. V gene TRBV4-3 combines with J gene TRBJ2-7, with D unresolved. V lost 2 bases, J lost 0 bases, and 11 bases lay in between. Germline V gives CDR1 LGHNA, CDR2 YSLEER. The CDR3 has 15 residues.

In this sample, this clonotype turned up a few times. This sequence joins TRBV11-2 and TRBJ1-3, with D possibly matching TRBD1 (5 bases). CDR1 and CDR2 from the germline V gene are SGHAT and FQNNGV. CDR3 size: 15 residues. Trimming left V 4 bases short and J 0 bases short, with 10 bases between. The CDR3 region has the DNA TGTGCCAGCAGCTCGGGACTTTACTCTGGAAACACCATATATTTT. The encoded protein is CASSSGLYSGNTIYF. The whole variable domain, remainder taken from reference TRBV11-2 and TRBJ1-3, is EAGVAQSPRYKIIEKRQSVAFWCNPISGHATLYWYQQILGQGPKLLIQFQNNGVVDDSQLPKDRFSAERLKGVDSTLKIQPAKLEDSAVYLCASSSGLYSGNTIYFGEGSWLTVV.

Remarks on this clonotype: Relative to the germline gene, one junction end is altered; a read error may explain this. The chain recombines TRBV3-1 with TRBJ2-4; the D gene is possibly TRBD2 (5 bases). This CDR3 has 14 residues. Per the germline V gene, CDR1 is LGHDT and CDR2 is YNNKEL (reference sequence). The CDR3 bases are TGTGCCAGCAGCCCTGACCAGGACTGGAACACTCAGTACTTC. It translates to CASSPDQDWNTQYF.

Comments on this clonotype: This is likely a read error, given that the CDR3 carries no conserved phenylalanine or tryptophan at its end. V gene TRBV20-1 combines with J gene TRBJ2-4, with TRBD2 as a possible D gene (6 bases). The germline CDR1 and CDR2 sequences are DFQATT and SNEGSKA (reference sequence). The V end lost 1 base, the J end lost 1 base, and 17 bases lay between the germline ends. The CDR3 is 17 amino acids. CDR3: CSARVVSAGRAKNIQYS. DNA of the CDR3: TGCAGTGCTAGAGTTGTTTCGGCAGGGAGGGCCAAAAACATTCAGTACTCC.

CDR3 DNA: TGTGCCAGCAGCTTGGCCGACATCTCCTATGGCTACACCTTC. As protein: CASSLADISYGYTF. V and J are TRBV5-5 and TRBJ1-2; D unclear. Germline-derived CDR1 and CDR2 are SGHKS and YYEKEE (reference sequence). V was shortened by 0 bases and J by 4 bases, with 10 bases between the two germline ends. This CDR3 has 14 residues. The full variable domain, in which reference TRBV5-5 and TRBJ1-2 provide the parts outside the CDR3, is DAGVTQSPTHLIKTRGQQVTLRCSPISGHKSVSWYQQVLGQGPQFIFQYYEKEERGRGNFPDRFSARQFPNYSSELNVNALLLGDSALYLCASSLADISYGYTFGSGTRLTVV.

The CDR3 is CASSAEGVEETQYF. The CDR3 DNA follows: TGTGCCAGCAGCGCCGAGGGAGTAGAAGAGACCCAGTACTTC. This chain connects TRBV9 to TRBJ2-5; D might be TRBD2 (5 bases). V dropped 3 bases and J dropped 3 bases, with 12 bases sitting between them. Germline CDR1 SGDLS, CDR2 YYNGEE. CDR3 length equals 14 residues.

This clonotype was observed at least ten times. The genes are TRBV20-1 and TRBJ2-7; weak D call: TRBD1 (5 bases). Germline lookup yields CDR1 DFQATT and CDR2 SNEGSKA (reference sequence). V was shortened by 3 bases and J by 4 bases, with 16 bases between the two germline ends. This CDR3 is built from 14 residues. CDR3 sequence reads: CSARMSGAIYEQYF. The CDR3 DNA sequence: TGCAGTGCTAGGATGAGTGGGGCCATATACGAGCAGTACTTC.

The rearrangement uses TRBV20-1 and TRBJ2-7; no clear D gene. The CDR3 totals 12 residues. Germline CDR1 reads DFQATT; CDR2 reads SNEGSKA (reference sequence). Deletions cut 3 bases from V and 1 base from J, with 7 bases between. CDR3 sequence reads: CSARINSYEQYF. The CDR3 DNA is TGCAGTGCTAGGATAAATTCCTACGAGCAGTACTTC.

The J gene is TRBJ2-5, the V gene TRBV20-1; D is uncertain. CDR1 and CDR2 (germline): DFQATT, SNEGSKA (reference sequence). V gave up 5 bases and J gave up 1 base, with 11 bases separating them. The CDR3 has 13 residues. In nucleotides, the CDR3 is TGCAGTGCTTGGTCGGGTACCCAAGAGACCCAGTACTTC. It translates to CSAWSGTQETQYF.

This clonotype has ten or more counts. This chain joins TRBV2 and TRBJ2-7; D is unresolved. There are 13 residues in the CDR3. V lost 6 bases and J 4 bases, leaving 13 bases between the germline ends. CDR1 is SNHLY and CDR2 is FYNNEI in the germline V gene. The CDR3 sequence is CASSPGRRYEQYF. The CDR3 nucleotides read TGTGCCAGCAGCCCTGGCCGGAGATACGAGCAGTACTTC.

V is TRBV20-1 and J is TRBJ2-7; maybe TRBD2 (6 bases). The CDR3 covers 15 residues. The germline CDR1 and CDR2 sequences are DFQATT and SNEGSKA (reference sequence). V was shortened by 1 base and J by 0 bases, with 13 bases between the two germline ends. In DNA form, the CDR3 reads TGCAGTGCTAGAGCGCTAGCGACTAGCTCCTACGAGCAGTACTTC. Its translation is CSARALATSSYEQYF.

The chain carries TRBV10-2 and TRBJ2-1, with D unresolved. V shed 4 bases and J shed 0 bases, with 10 bases lying between them. CDR1 is WSHSY and CDR2 is SAAADI in the germline V gene. The CDR3 is 15 residues long. For the CDR3, the DNA is TGCGCCAGCAGTGGCGGCAGTCCCTCCTACAATGAGCAGTTCTTC. Translated: CASSGGSPSYNEQFF.